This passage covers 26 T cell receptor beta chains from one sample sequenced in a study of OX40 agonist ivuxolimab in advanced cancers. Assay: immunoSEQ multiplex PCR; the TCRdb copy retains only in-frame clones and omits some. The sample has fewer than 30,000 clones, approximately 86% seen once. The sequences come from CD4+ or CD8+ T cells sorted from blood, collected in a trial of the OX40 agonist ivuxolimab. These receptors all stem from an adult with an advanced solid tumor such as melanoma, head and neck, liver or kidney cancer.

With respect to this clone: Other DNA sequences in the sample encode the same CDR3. CDR3 loop: CASSLGQGSIYEQYF. The CDR3 DNA is TGTGCCAGCAGTTTGGGACAGGGGTCCATCTACGAGCAGTACTTC. This chain links TRBV28 with TRBJ2-7; 10 nucleotides align to TRBD1. J lost 3 bases, V lost 3 bases, and 5 bases had no gene match. This CDR3 has 15 residues. Germline V gives CDR1 MDHEN, CDR2 SYDVKM.

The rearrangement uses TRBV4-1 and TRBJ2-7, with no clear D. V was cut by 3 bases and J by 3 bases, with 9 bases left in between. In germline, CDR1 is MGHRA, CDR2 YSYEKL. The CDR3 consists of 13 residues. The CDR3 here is CASSQGSDYEQYF. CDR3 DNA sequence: TGCGCCAGCAGCCAGGGATCAGACTACGAGCAGTACTTC.

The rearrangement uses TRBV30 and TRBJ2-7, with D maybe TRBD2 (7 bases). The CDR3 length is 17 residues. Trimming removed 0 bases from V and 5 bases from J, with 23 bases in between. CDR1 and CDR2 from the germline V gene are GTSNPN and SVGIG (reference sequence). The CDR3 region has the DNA TGTGCCTGGAGTGTACGGTGGGCGGGGGCGCGTAGGGACGAGCAGTACTTC. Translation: CAWSVRWAGARRDEQYF.

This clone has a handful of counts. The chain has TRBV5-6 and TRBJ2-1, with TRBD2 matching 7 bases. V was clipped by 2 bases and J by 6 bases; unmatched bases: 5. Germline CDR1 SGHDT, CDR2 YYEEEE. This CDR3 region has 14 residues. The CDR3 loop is CASSLGGSINEQFF. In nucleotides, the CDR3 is TGTGCCAGCAGCTTAGGCGGGAGTATCAATGAGCAGTTCTTC.

Here the CDR3 reads CASSSSRNEQFF. CDR3 DNA sequence: TGTGCCAGCAGTTCGAGTCGGAATGAGCAGTTCTTC. The rearrangement links TRBV6-5 to TRBJ2-1; D is undetermined. The V gene's germline CDR1 is MNHEY and CDR2 SVGAGI. This CDR3 is built from 12 residues. Between the trimmed V and J ends, which lost 4 bases and 7 bases, there was a span of 8 bases.

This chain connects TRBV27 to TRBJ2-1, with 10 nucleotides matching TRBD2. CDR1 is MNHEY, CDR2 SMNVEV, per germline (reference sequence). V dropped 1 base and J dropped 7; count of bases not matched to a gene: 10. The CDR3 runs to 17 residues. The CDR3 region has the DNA TGTGCCAGCAGTTTATTCCCGGGACTAGCGTTAGTGAATGAGCAGTTCTTC. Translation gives CASSLFPGLALVNEQFF.

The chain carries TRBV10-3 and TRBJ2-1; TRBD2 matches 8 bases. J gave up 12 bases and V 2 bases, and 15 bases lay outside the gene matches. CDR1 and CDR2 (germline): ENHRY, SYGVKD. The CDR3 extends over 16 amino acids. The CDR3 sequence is CAISESSGGPIDAQFF. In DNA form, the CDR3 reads TGTGCCATCAGTGAGAGCTCGGGAGGGCCCATAGATGCGCAGTTCTTC.

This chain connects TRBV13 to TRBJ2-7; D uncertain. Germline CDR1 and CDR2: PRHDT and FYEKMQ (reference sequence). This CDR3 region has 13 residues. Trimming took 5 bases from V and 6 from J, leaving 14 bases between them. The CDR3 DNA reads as TGTGCCAGCAGCCTCTTTCCCGTGCGCGAGCAGTACTTC. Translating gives CASSLFPVREQYF.

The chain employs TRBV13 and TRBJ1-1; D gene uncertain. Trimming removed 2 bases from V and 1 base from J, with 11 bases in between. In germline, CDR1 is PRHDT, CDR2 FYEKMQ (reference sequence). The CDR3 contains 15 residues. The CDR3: CASSLYTKTNTEAFF. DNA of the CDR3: TGTGCCAGCAGCTTATACACGAAGACGAACACTGAAGCTTTCTTT.

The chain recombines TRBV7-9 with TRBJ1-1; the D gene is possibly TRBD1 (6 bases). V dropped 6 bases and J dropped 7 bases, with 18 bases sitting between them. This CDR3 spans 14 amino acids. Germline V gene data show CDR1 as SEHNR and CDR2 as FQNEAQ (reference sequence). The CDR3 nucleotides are TGTGCCAGCAGACGTCCAAGGGGGTTTCTTGAAGCTTTCTTT. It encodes CASRRPRGFLEAFF.

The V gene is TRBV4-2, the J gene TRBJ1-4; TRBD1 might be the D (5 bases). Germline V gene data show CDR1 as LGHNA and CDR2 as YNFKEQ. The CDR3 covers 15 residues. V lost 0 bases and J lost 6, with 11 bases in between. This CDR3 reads CASSQEGRSHEKLFF. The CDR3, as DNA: TGTGCCAGCAGCCAAGAGGGGCGGTCACATGAAAAACTGTTTTTT.

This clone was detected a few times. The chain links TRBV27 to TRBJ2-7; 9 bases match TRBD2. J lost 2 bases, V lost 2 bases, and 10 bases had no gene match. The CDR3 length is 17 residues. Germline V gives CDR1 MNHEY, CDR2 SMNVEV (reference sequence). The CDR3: CASSLKIGGGRAYEQYF. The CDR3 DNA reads TGTGCCAGCAGTTTAAAGATTGGTGGCGGGAGGGCCTACGAGCAGTACTTC.

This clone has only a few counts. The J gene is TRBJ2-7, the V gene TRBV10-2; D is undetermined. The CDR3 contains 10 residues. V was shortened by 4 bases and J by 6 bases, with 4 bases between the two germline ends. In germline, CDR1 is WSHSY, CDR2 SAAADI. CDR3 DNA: TGCGCCAGCAGTGCCCCCGAGCAGTACTTC. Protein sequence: CASSAPEQYF.

CDR3 in DNA: TGTGCCAGCAGTTTGCGGGAGGGGTACACCGGGGAGCTGTTTTTT. It specifies CASSLREGYTGELFF. V and J are TRBV27 and TRBJ2-2; 9 nucleotides line up with TRBD2. Germline-derived CDR1 and CDR2 are MNHEY and SMNVEV (reference sequence). V trimming: 3 bases; J trimming: 3 bases; junction bases outside the gene matches: 2. This CDR3 comprises 15 residues.

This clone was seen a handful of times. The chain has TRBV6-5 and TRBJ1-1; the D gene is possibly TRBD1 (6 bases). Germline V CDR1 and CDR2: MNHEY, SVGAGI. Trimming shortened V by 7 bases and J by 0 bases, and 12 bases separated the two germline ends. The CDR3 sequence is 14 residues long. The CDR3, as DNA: TGTGCCAGCACCCCGGACAGCATGAACACTGAAGCTTTCTTT. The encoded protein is CASTPDSMNTEAFF.

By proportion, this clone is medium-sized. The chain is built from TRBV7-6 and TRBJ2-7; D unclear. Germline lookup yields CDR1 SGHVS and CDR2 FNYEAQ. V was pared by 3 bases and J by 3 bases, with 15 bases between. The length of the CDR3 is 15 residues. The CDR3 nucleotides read TGTGCCAGCAGCTTTGGGCCGGACGGCGGCTACGAGCAGTACTTC. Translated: CASSFGPDGGYEQYF.

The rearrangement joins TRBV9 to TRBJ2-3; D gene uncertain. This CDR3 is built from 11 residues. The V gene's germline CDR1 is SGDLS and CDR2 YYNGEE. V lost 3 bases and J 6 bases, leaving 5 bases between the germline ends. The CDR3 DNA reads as TGTGCCAGCAGCGAACTGGATACGCAGTATTTT. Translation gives CASSELDTQYF.

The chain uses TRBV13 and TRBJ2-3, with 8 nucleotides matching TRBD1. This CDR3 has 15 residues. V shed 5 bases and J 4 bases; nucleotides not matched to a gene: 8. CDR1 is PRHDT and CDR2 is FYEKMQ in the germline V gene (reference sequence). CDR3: CASSEAGGAADTQYF. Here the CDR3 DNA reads TGTGCCAGCAGCGAAGCAGGGGGCGCGGCAGATACGCAGTATTTT.

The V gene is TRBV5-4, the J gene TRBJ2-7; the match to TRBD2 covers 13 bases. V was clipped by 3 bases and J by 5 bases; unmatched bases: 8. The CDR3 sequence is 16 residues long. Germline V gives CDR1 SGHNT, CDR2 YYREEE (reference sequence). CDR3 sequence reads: CASSSWTSGGPHEQYF. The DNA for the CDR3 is TGTGCCAGCAGCTCCTGGACTAGCGGGGGACCGCACGAGCAGTACTTC.

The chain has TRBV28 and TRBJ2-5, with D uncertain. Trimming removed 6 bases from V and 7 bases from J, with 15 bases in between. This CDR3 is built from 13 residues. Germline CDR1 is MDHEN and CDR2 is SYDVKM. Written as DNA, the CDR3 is TGTGCCAGCAGCATGGACGTCCCGCCGACCCAGTACTTC. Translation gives CASSMDVPPTQYF.

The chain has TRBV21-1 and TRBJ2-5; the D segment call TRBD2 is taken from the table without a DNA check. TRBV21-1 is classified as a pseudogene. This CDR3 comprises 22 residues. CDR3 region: CASSDRPGRDRCLAGDEETQYF. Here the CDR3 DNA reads TGTGCCAGCAGCGACCGACCAGGCCGGGACAGGTGTCTAGCGGGGGATGAAGAGACCCAGTACTTC.

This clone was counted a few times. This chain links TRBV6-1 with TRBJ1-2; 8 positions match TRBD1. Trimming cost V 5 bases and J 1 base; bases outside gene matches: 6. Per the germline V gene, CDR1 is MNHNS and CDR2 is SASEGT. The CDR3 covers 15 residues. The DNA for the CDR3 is TGTGCCAGCAGTCACGGACAGGGCATTAACTATGGCTACACCTTC. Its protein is CASSHGQGINYGYTF.

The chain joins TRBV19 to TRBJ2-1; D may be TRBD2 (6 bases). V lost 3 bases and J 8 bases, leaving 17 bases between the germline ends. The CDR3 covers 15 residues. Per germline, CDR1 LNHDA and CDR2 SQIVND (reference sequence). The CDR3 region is CASSIMDYRRDEQFF. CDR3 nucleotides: TGTGCCAGTAGTATTATGGACTATCGAAGAGATGAGCAGTTCTTC.

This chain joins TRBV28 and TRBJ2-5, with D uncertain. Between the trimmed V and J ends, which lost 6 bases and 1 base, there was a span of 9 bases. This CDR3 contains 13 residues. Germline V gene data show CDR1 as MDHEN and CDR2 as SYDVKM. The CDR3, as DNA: TGTGCCAGCAGCATAAACCCCCAAGAGACCCAGTACTTC. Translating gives CASSINPQETQYF.

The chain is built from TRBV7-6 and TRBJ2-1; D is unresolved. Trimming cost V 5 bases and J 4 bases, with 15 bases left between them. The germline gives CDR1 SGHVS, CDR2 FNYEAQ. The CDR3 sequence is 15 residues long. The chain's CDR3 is CASSPELGPYNEQFF. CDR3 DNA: TGTGCCAGCAGCCCCGAATTAGGCCCTTACAATGAGCAGTTCTTC.

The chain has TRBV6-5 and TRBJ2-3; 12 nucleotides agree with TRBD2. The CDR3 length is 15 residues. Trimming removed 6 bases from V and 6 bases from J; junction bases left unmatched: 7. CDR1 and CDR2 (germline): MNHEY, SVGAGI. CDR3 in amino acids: CASRAGTSGYDTQYF. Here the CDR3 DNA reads TGTGCCAGCAGGGCCGGGACTAGCGGGTATGATACGCAGTATTTT.